A selection of T cell receptor beta chains follows, all from one sample in a study of blood T cell repertoires in COVID-19. Only in-frame clones appear in the TCRdb table, and some are missing; sequencing was by immunoSEQ multiplex PCR. Counted here are about 88,000 clones, less than 95% occurring once; the ten biggest clones make up over 5.5%. The sequencing input was peripheral blood. These TCRs come from a man younger than 30 with COVID-19, enrolled during active disease. The CDR3 runs from the conserved cysteine through the conserved F or W. A D gene is named only where the DNA matches it firmly. The size field is filled for only some rows; it gives once, few, many or a size class.

j_call v_call d_call clone_size cdr3_length cdr3_nt cdr3_aa
TRBJ2-7 TRBV10-2 . . 15 TGCGCCAGCAGTGAGGATGTTAGCGGACCTTTGGAGCAGTACTTC CASSEDVSGPLEQYF
TRBJ2-2 TRBV6-2/TRBV6-3 TRBD2 few 17 TGTGCCAGCACCCCGGGACTAGCGGGAGGTGACACCGGGGAGCTGTTTTTT CASTPGLAGGDTGELFF
TRBJ1-1 TRBV7-9 . . 15 TGTGCCAGCAGCCCAACCCGGGGAGTGAACACTGAAGCTTTCTTT CASSPTRGVNTEAFF
TRBJ2-1 TRBV5-4 TRBD1 . 15 TGTGCCAGCAGCTCTGACAGGGTGGTCTACAATGAGCAGTTCTTC CASSSDRVVYNEQFF
TRBJ2-1 TRBV7-3 . . 14 TGTGCCAGCAGCTTAATGAGAGGCTACAATGAGCAGTTCTTC CASSLMRGYNEQFF
TRBJ2-5 TRBV19 . . 14 TGTGCCAGTAGTATAGGAGGCCGCCAAGAGACCCAGTACTTC CASSIGGRQETQYF
TRBJ2-7 TRBV19 TRBD2 . 15 TGTGCCAGTAGTATCCTAGCGGGAGGGCGTTACGAGCAGTACTTC CASSILAGGRYEQYF
TRBJ1-4 TRBV7-9 . . 15 TGTGCCAGCAGCCCACCTGGGACAAGGAATGAAAAACTGTTTTTT CASSPPGTRNEKLFF
TRBJ1-5 TRBV19 . . 17 TGTGCCAGTAGTACCCCCTTTAGGGGGGGCGGTCGGCAGCCCCAGCATTTT CASSTPFRGGGRQPQHF
TRBJ2-2 TRBV6-1 . . 15 TGTGCCAGCAGTGAAAACCCAGGAGGGGCCGGGGAGCTGTTTTTT CASSENPGGAGELFF
TRBJ1-5 TRBV9 . . 14 TGTGCCAGCAGTGGCGGGAATAGCAATCAGCCCCAGCATTTT CASSGGNSNQPQHF
TRBJ2-7 TRBV27 . . 12 TGTGCCAGCAGTTTTCCCTTCGGGGAGCAGTACTTC CASSFPFGEQYF
TRBJ2-1 TRBV5-6 TRBD2 . 13 TGTGCCAGCAGCTGGGGGGGACACAATGAGCAGTTCTTC CASSWGGHNEQFF
TRBJ1-1 TRBV4-2 . few 14 TGTGCCAGCAGCCAAGAGGGCCCGAACACTGAAGCTTTCTTT CASSQEGPNTEAFF
TRBJ1-2 TRBV4-3 . . 14 TGCGCCAGCAGCCAAGATCTCAGGGCGCGAGGCTACACCTTC CASSQDLRARGYTF
TRBJ2-3 TRBV5-1 . . 13 TGCGCCAGCAGCGGGCAGTCCACAGATACGCAGTATTTT CASSGQSTDTQYF
TRBJ2-2 TRBV11-2 . . 16 TGTGCCAGCAGCTTAGATAAGTGGAGGTACCCCGGGGAGCTGTTTTTT CASSLDKWRYPGELFF
TRBJ1-5 TRBV4-2 TRBD1 . 14 TGTGCCAGCAGCCAATTTGGACAGGATCAGCCCCAGCATTTT CASSQFGQDQPQHF
TRBJ2-7 TRBV5-6 TRBD1 . 14 TGTGCCAGCAGCCTGGGGACAGTCTCCTACGAGCAGTACTTC CASSLGTVSYEQYF
TRBJ1-2 TRBV28 . . 18 TGTGCCAGCAGTTCCCATCGACAGATCGACAGGCGTAACTATGGCTACACCTTC CASSSHRQIDRRNYGYTF
TRBJ1-4 TRBV7-2 . once 15 TGTGCCAGCAGCCAGTATGCAGGGGCGAATGAAAAACTGCTTTTT CASSQYAGANEKLLF
TRBJ1-4 TRBV15 . . 18 TGTGCCACCAGCAGCGAGCGGACAGTCCCCCTTCTTCAGGAAAAACTGTTTTTT CATSSERTVPLLQEKLFF
TRBJ1-1 TRBV4-3 . . 17 TGCGCCAGCAGCCAAGATAGGGTAACGGGGGGGAACACTGAAGCTTTCTTT CASSQDRVTGGNTEAFF
TRBJ2-2 TRBV13 TRBD2 . 19 TGTGCCAGCAGCTCCTGGGCGGGAGGGCCCCACGGGGACACCGGGGAGCTGTTTTTT CASSSWAGGPHGDTGELFF
TRBJ2-7 TRBV28 . . 11 TGTGCCAGCAGCGGAGGGGATTCCTGGTACTTC CASSGGDSWYF
TRBJ2-3 TRBV19 TRBD1 . 17 TGTGCCAGTAGTATGTCATCCCGGGACAGGGTCACAGATACGCAGTATTTT CASSMSSRDRVTDTQYF
TRBJ2-3 TRBV19 . once 17 TGTGCCAGTAGTGACAACCGATTAGCGTCACGCACAGATACGCAGTATTTT CASSDNRLASRTDTQYF
TRBJ2-7 TRBV30 TRBD2 . 14 TGTGCCTGGAGGGCTTCGGCTAGCGGGAGGGCGCAGTACTTC CAWRASASGRAQYF
TRBJ2-7 TRBV7-9 . . 15 TGTGCCAGCAGCCCCTGGGGCAGGGGGGCCTACGAGCAGTACTTC CASSPWGRGAYEQYF
TRBJ2-7 TRBV19 TRBD2 . 16 TGTGCCAGTAGTTTTCTAGCGGGAGGGCCTGAAGACGAGCAGTACTTC CASSFLAGGPEDEQYF
TRBJ1-1 TRBV5-4 . few 13 TGTGCCAGCAGCTTGGACAGGGTTTGGGAAGCTTTCTTT CASSLDRVWEAFF
TRBJ1-2 TRBV11-2 TRBD1 . 16 TGTGCCAGCAGCTTAGCGGGACAGGGGAAAGAAAGTGGCTACACCTTC CASSLAGQGKESGYTF
TRBJ2-7 TRBV28 . . 15 TGTGCCAGCAGTTTCTCTCCGGACAGTTTTTACGAGCAGTACTTC CASSFSPDSFYEQYF
TRBJ2-1 TRBV28 TRBD2 . 17 TGTGCCAGCAGTTTATCGGGACTAGCGGGATGGGCGGGTGAGCAGTTCTTC CASSLSGLAGWAGEQFF
TRBJ2-7 TRBV28 . . 12 TGTGCCAGCCACGACAGACCCTACGAGCAGTACTTC CASHDRPYEQYF
TRBJ1-5 TRBV4-1 TRBD1 . 14 TGCGCCAGCAGCGAAGGACAGGGAGGTCAGCCCCAGCATTTT CASSEGQGGQPQHF
TRBJ2-2 TRBV7-2 . . 14 TGTGCCAGCAATAGACAGGCGGAGGCCGGGGAGCTGTTTTTT CASNRQAEAGELFF
TRBJ2-7 TRBV4-3 . . 15 TGCGCCAGCAGCCAAGTCATCAGGGAAGGCTACGAGCAGTACTTC CASSQVIREGYEQYF
TRBJ1-2 TRBV9 . . 17 TGTGCCAGCAGCCTCGGGGGGGTCGACCTCCTCCATGGTGGCTACACCTTC CASSLGGVDLLHGGYTF
TRBJ1-1 TRBV19 . . 13 TGTGCCAGTAGTAGGGAAAGGGGTACTGAAGCTTTCTTT CASSRERGTEAFF
TRBJ2-5 TRBV9 TRBD2 . 16 TGTGCCAGCAGCGTAACCGGACTAGCGGGAGGGGAGACCCAGTACTTC CASSVTGLAGGETQYF
TRBJ1-2 TRBV30 . . 14 TGTGCCTGGTTTCCCTTAACAGGGAACTATGGCTACACCTTC CAWFPLTGNYGYTF
TRBJ2-1 TRBV4-3 TRBD2 . 16 TGCGCCAGCAGCAGTTCGGGAGGGAGCTCCTACAATGAGCAGTTCTTC CASSSSGGSSYNEQFF
TRBJ2-1 TRBV4-3 . . 17 TGCGCCAGCAGCCAAGATCCCAGCGGCGCCTCCTACAATGAGCAGTTCTTC CASSQDPSGASYNEQFF
TRBJ2-3 TRBV18 . few 13 TGTGCCAGCTCACCAAACGTCGGCGGTACGCAGTATTTT CASSPNVGGTQYF